This TCR beta chain was sequenced in a study of immune evolution from preneoplasia to lung adenocarcinoma. Looking at the study overall: HLA loss of heterozygosity: 6% to 7.5% AIS, about 15% MIA, roughly 35% ADC, none AAH.

Between the mid-2010s and the late 2010s, patients underwent resection in Japan or China. After pathologic assessment, macro-dissection selected premalignant or tumor cells for extraction. The table came from immunoSEQ multiplex PCR; TCRdb's copy has only in-frame clones and leaves some out. The profile shows 4,800 or so clones, 75% to 90% of them singletons. Points on this clone: At one end the junction does not follow the germline gene, possibly because of a read error.

Per germline, CDR1 MNHNS and CDR2 SASEGT. There are 16 residues in the CDR3. Source material: FFPE atypical adenomatous hyperplasia tissue from the lung. Noted subset: atypical adenomatous hyperplasia (AAH), lung preneoplasia. J is TRBJ2-7 and V is TRBV6-1, with 8 bases lining up with TRBD1. The clonotype originates from an older person with lung adenocarcinoma. The CDR3 region is CANSATSGTGKDEQYF. DNA for the CDR3: TGTGCCAACAGTGCGACCTCCGGGACAGGAAAAGACGAGCAGTACTTC.